The 10 T cell receptor beta chains presented below share a single source sample, sequenced in a study of cytotoxic CD8 clonotypes in ibrutinib-treated CLL (dated by TCRdb to the early 2020s). What this sample's time point label stands for: 20 to 25 months on ibrutinib. Libraries came from the immunoSEQ multiplex PCR assay. As stored in TCRdb, this immuneACCESS dataset retains in-frame rearrangements with V and J assigned. A fraction of the clones does not appear; measured against another copy, unresolved V genes explain less than half of the discrepancy, and the remainder lacks a known reason. The sample table records 150,000 to 250,000 clones; over 60% of these occur just once. In total, the top ten clones hold roughly 13% of the sample. The source material was PBMCs, sampled after 24 months of ibrutinib treatment. The receptors were gathered from a human donor with chronic lymphocytic leukemia.

Here the CDR3 reads CASSFEGQDQETQYF. CDR3 nucleotides: TGTGCCAGCAGCTTCGAAGGACAGGACCAAGAGACCCAGTACTTC. The chain is built from TRBV5-4 and TRBJ2-5, with 7 bases fitting TRBD1. The V segment lost 2 bases and the J segment 0 bases; nucleotides outside the gene matches: 4. The CDR3 consists of 15 residues. CDR1 and CDR2 from the germline V gene are SGHNT and YYREEE (reference sequence).

The rearrangement joins TRBV30 to TRBJ2-3; D is uncertain. V lost 0 bases and J 6 bases, leaving 37 bases between the germline ends. This CDR3 contains 22 residues. Germline-derived CDR1 and CDR2 are GTSNPN and SVGIG (reference sequence). The CDR3: CAWSVRWADPLRIRWAADTQYF. CDR3 bases: TGTGCCTGGAGTGTACGGTGGGCAGACCCCCTGAGGATAAGGTGGGCCGCGGATACGCAGTATTTT.

The chain links TRBV6-5 to TRBJ1-4, with D possibly matching TRBD1 (6 bases). The CDR3 totals 13 residues. CDR1 and CDR2 from the germline V gene are MNHEY and SVGAGI. V lost 8 bases, J lost 8 bases, and 15 bases lay in between. CDR3 sequence: CASRTGYGEKLFF. The CDR3 coding sequence is TGTGCCAGCCGCACAGGGTACGGGGAAAAACTGTTTTTT.

V is TRBV5-4 and J is TRBJ2-3; 9 nucleotides agree with TRBD2. Per germline, CDR1 SGHNT and CDR2 YYREEE (reference sequence). The CDR3 has 15 amino acids. J gave up 3 bases and V 0 bases, and 2 bases lay outside the gene matches. The CDR3 sequence: CASSLGLAGTDTQYF. CDR3 nucleotides: TGTGCCAGCAGCTTGGGGCTAGCGGGAACAGATACGCAGTATTTT.

This chain connects TRBV7-6 to TRBJ2-5; D is perhaps TRBD2 (5 bases). The CDR3 runs to 13 residues. The V gene lost 3 bases and the J gene lost 4 bases, with 9 bases spanning the gap. In germline, CDR1 is SGHVS, CDR2 FNYEAQ. The CDR3 DNA sequence: TGTGCCAGCAGCTTCGGGGAAGGAGAGACCCAGTACTTC. As protein: CASSFGEGETQYF.

CDR3 sequence: CASSPRDRLNTEAFF. DNA of the CDR3: TGTGCCAGCAGTCCCCGGGACAGACTGAACACTGAAGCTTTCTTT. This chain uses TRBV27 with TRBJ1-1; TRBD1 matches 7 bases. Germline trimming cut 5 bases from V and 0 bases from J; bases unmatched to any gene: 6. Germline V lookup: CDR1 MNHEY, CDR2 SMNVEV (reference sequence). This CDR3 has 15 amino acids.

The V and J genes are TRBV29-1 and TRBJ2-3; TRBD2 matches 7 bases. In germline, CDR1 is SQVTM, CDR2 ANQGSEA. There are 15 residues in the CDR3. V was clipped by 5 bases and J by 6 bases; unmatched bases: 14. CDR3 bases: TGCAGCGTTTTAGGGGCGGGAGTAATTGAGGATACGCAGTATTTT. This sequence encodes CSVLGAGVIEDTQYF.

The chain couples TRBV5-4 to TRBJ2-5; possible D gene TRBD2, 5 bases. The V end was cut by 3 bases, the J end by 1 base, with 10 bases between. The CDR3 covers 14 residues. Germline V gives CDR1 SGHNT, CDR2 YYREEE (reference sequence). CDR3 sequence reads: CASSSQAAQETQYF. The CDR3 DNA is TGTGCCAGCAGCTCGCAAGCGGCCCAAGAGACCCAGTACTTC.

This clone showed up just a few times. The chain recombines TRBV9 with TRBJ2-2; D remains ambiguous. V lost 3 bases to trimming and J lost 1 base, with 10 bases between them. CDR3 length equals 15 residues. Germline V gene lookup returns CDR1 SGDLS and CDR2 YYNGEE. The CDR3 coding sequence is TGTGCCAGCAGCGGGTCTATCCTGAACACCGGGGAGCTGTTTTTT. The encoded protein is CASSGSILNTGELFF. Complete variable domain (other parts from reference TRBV9 and TRBJ2-2): DSGVTQTPKHLITATGQRVTLRCSPRSGDLSVYWYQQSLDQGLQFLIQYYNGEERAKGNILERFSAQQFPDLHSELNLSSLELGDSALYFCASSGSILNTGELFFGEGSRLTVL.

As to this clone: Other DNA variants within this sample encode the same CDR3. The chain combines TRBV20-1 with TRBJ2-5; D gene uncertain. This CDR3 has 11 amino acids. V was trimmed by 2 bases and J by 4 bases, leaving 5 bases between them. The germline V gene encodes CDR1 DFQATT and CDR2 SNEGSKA (reference sequence). In nucleotides, the CDR3 is TGCAGTGCTAGACCGCGAGAGACCCAGTACTTC. Its protein is CSARPRETQYF.